This TCR beta chain was recovered during a study of shared clonotypes between healthy human individuals. The wider study: Three plates were used per donor for CD4 naive, three for CD4 memory, two for CD8 naive and one for CD8 memory. Study-level points and caveats: Genetic and exposure-history diversity was limited by the few donors.

Comments on this clone: Its antigen is unknown.

Only in-frame clones appear in the TCRdb table, and some are missing; sequencing was by immunoSEQ multiplex PCR. The sample carries millions of clones, roughly 94% recorded once. J lost 6 bases, V lost 5 bases, and 10 bases had no gene match. Germline values: CDR1 LGHNA, CDR2 YSLEER. The CDR3 is made up of 16 amino acids. This receptor was obtained from a man aged 18 to 29 in good health. This chain links TRBV4-3 with TRBJ2-2; TRBD1 aligns across 9 bases. The specimen was naive CD4+ T cells sorted from blood. Subset indicated: CD45RA+ positively selected. CDR3 protein: CASSAPPGQGSGELFF. CDR3 nucleotides: TGCGCCAGCAGCGCACCCCCGGGACAGGGCTCCGGGGAGCTGTTTTTT.